The present T cell receptor beta chain was sequenced within a study of blood T cells in healthy people across ages. Overall study: Template switching retrieved approximately one barcoded beta molecule for each two T cells.

The use of a sample-barcoded 5' primer and a J-beta primer mix characterized a second PCR of 7 to 11 cycles. Unique molecular identifiers of 12 random nucleotides labeled each cDNA. Via MiXCR, TCRdb re-called the 5' RACE reads, giving one row per CDR3 protein. The table has under 2 million distinct CDR3 sequences, around 35% seen once. Trimming stripped 5 bases from V and 4 bases from J, with 21 bases between. The CDR3 runs 17 residues. Germline V gene lookup returns CDR1 MNHEY and CDR2 SMNVEV (reference sequence). Source material: blood. This clonotype originated in a woman younger than 45 in good health. This sequence joins TRBV27 and TRBJ1-5; D gene unclear. The CDR3 loop is CASSPLDPWTENQPQHF. The CDR3 region has the DNA TGTGCCAGCAGTCCGCTAGACCCTTGGACGGAAAATCAGCCCCAGCATTTT.